The 20 T cell receptor beta chains below come from one sample, sequenced in a study of T cells in Graves' hyperthyroidism and ophthalmopathy (dated by TCRdb to about 2019). Preparation of the library involved multiplex PCR. Sequencing was carried out with an Illumina HiSeq 2000. Amplification of TCR beta CDR3 regions was carried out from RNA transcripts. A first-round RT-PCR of the TCR CDR3 used the HTBI primer set with the Qiagen OneStep RT-PCR kit. TCRdb's own reprocessing of the public reads used fastp at Q25 and MiXCR and kept productive beta chains. One record per CDR3 amino acid sequence lists the most common genes and DNA. The sample yields around 690,000 distinct CDR3 sequences; roughly a sixth were counted once. In total, the top ten clones hold 15% of the sample. Sequencing was done on a sample of blood. The source of these receptors is a man aged 50 to 60 with Graves' hyperthyroidism.

This rearrangement joins TRBV7-9 to TRBJ1-5, with D unresolved. Germline CDR1 reads SEHNR; CDR2 reads FQNEAQ (reference sequence). This CDR3 has 14 residues. Trimming shortened V by 2 bases and J by 0 bases, and 5 bases separated the two germline ends. CDR3 sequence: CASSLHNSNQPQHF. Written as DNA, the CDR3 is TGTGCCAGCAGCTTACACAATAGCAATCAGCCCCAGCATTTT.

This clonotype was seen only a few times. The chain carries TRBV29-1 and TRBJ1-2, with D unresolved. Between the trimmed V and J ends, which lost 6 bases and 2 bases, there was a span of 4 bases. The CDR3 runs 10 residues. The germline V gene encodes CDR1 SQVTM and CDR2 ANQGSEA. CDR3 DNA: TGCAGCGTCAGGAACTATGGCTACACCTTC. Translating it yields CSVRNYGYTF.

This clonotype was detected many times. This chain joins TRBV7-2 and TRBJ2-7; the match to TRBD1 covers 9 bases. Looked up from germline, CDR1 is SGHTA and CDR2 is FQGNSA. V trimming: 4 bases; J trimming: 1 base; junction bases outside the gene matches: 11. The CDR3 spans 17 residues. The CDR3 nucleotides are TGTGCCAGCAGCTCACCCCACGGGACAGGGTCTTCCTACGAGCAGTACTTC. Protein: CASSSPHGTGSSYEQYF.

This sequence joins TRBV9 and TRBJ2-5, with 7 bases matching TRBD1. The germline V gene has CDR1 SGDLS and CDR2 YYNGEE. V trimming: 2 bases; J trimming: 2 bases; junction bases outside the gene matches: 3. This CDR3 is 14 amino acids long. The CDR3 region is CASSVGQIQETQYF. The CDR3, as DNA: TGTGCCAGCAGCGTGGGACAGATTCAAGAGACCCAGTACTTC. Filled out from reference TRBV9 and TRBJ2-5, the complete variable domain reads DSGVTQTPKHLITATGQRVTLRCSPRSGDLSVYWYQQSLDQGLQFLIQYYNGEERAKGNILERFSAQQFPDLHSELNLSSLELGDSALYFCASSVGQIQETQYFGPGTRLLVL.

This clonotype appeared a few times. The chain has TRBV6-1 and TRBJ1-4; no definite D call. Germline values: CDR1 MNHNS, CDR2 SASEGT. The germline V and J ends were trimmed by 8 bases and 4 bases, with 20 bases remaining between them. The CDR3 has 16 residues. For the CDR3, the DNA is TGTGCCAGCTCAACCGGCCCCGGACGGATTAATGAAAAACTGTTTTTT. Its protein is CASSTGPGRINEKLFF.

This clonotype occurred once. One end of the junction does not line up with germline, which may come from a read error. The chain carries TRBV7-2 and TRBJ2-1; tentative D call: TRBD2 (6 bases). The CDR3 is 13 residues long. CDR1 and CDR2 from the germline V gene are SGHTA and FQGNSA. Here the CDR3 DNA reads TGTGCCGGCAGCTTAAGGCGGGGCAATGAGCAGTTCTTC. Encoded protein: CAGSLRRGNEQFF.

This clonotype was detected a few times. The chain recombines TRBV28 with TRBJ2-3; TRBD2 agrees at 8 bases. This CDR3 spans 15 amino acids. Germline trimming cut 4 bases from V and 4 bases from J; bases unmatched to any gene: 7. Germline V gene sequence: CDR1 MDHEN, CDR2 SYDVKM. The CDR3 sequence is CASSSSGSSPDTQYF. CDR3 in DNA: TGTGCCAGCAGTTCGAGCGGGAGTTCCCCAGATACGCAGTATTTT. Variable domain in full (rest from reference TRBV28 and TRBJ2-3): DVKVTQSSRYLVKRTGEKVFLECVQDMDHENMFWYRQDPGLGLRLIYFSYDVKMKEKGDIPEGYSVSREKKERFSLILESASTNQTSMYLCASSSSGSSPDTQYFGPGTRLTVL.

This clonotype was seen at least ten times. This rearrangement joins TRBV28 to TRBJ2-3, with 10 bases matching TRBD1. Trimming cost V 6 bases and J 5 bases; bases outside gene matches: 8. Germline values: CDR1 MDHEN, CDR2 SYDVKM. The CDR3 has 15 residues. CDR3 residues: CASSLRQGAKDTQYF. The CDR3 DNA is TGTGCCAGCAGCTTAAGACAGGGGGCAAAAGATACGCAGTATTTT.

This clonotype was counted ten times or more. CDR3 coding DNA: TGTGCCACCAATAGCGGGAGTGTTTCCTACAATGAGCAGTTCTTC. Protein product: CATNSGSVSYNEQFF. The chain uses TRBV24-1 and TRBJ2-1, with 9 bases matching TRBD2. V was pared by 8 bases and J by 1 base, with 5 bases of the junction left unmatched. This CDR3 comprises 15 residues. The germline gives CDR1 KGHDR, CDR2 SFDVKD.

This clonotype has a count of ten or more. The V call is TRBV19, the J call TRBJ1-4; D perhaps matches TRBD1 (6 bases). The germline V gene has CDR1 LNHDA and CDR2 SQIVND (reference sequence). The CDR3 is 14 residues long. Trimming took 5 bases from V and 6 from J, leaving 13 bases between them. The CDR3 reads CASSVGTRDEKLFF. In DNA form, the CDR3 reads TGTGCCAGTAGTGTCGGGACAAGGGATGAAAAACTGTTTTTT.

J is TRBJ1-5 and V is TRBV18; D is undetermined. V was cut by 3 bases and J by 9 bases, with 18 bases left in between. The CDR3 extends over 15 amino acids. Germline assignment: CDR1 KGHSH and CDR2 LQKENI. This CDR3 is CASSPREELGLPQHF. As DNA, the CDR3 is TGTGCCAGCTCACCTCGCGAGGAGTTGGGTTTGCCCCAGCATTTT.

V usage is TRBV5-5 and J usage is TRBJ1-1, with D tentatively TRBD1 (6 bases). V dropped 4 bases and J dropped 1 base, with 14 bases sitting between them. Germline V gene data show CDR1 as SGHKS and CDR2 as YYEKEE (reference sequence). The CDR3 has 15 residues. The CDR3 bases are TGTGCCAGCAGCCTTACGAGGGGGAGGAACACTGAAGCTTTCTTT. Translation gives CASSLTRGRNTEAFF.

In its sample, this clonotype was seen many times. The V call is TRBV29-1, the J call TRBJ1-3; 10 bases map to TRBD1. Germline V lookup: CDR1 SQVTM, CDR2 ANQGSEA. The CDR3 is 17 amino acids. J was trimmed by 3 bases and V by 2 bases; bases with no gene match: 10. CDR3 in amino acids: CSVELRGDRGIGNTIYF. The CDR3 nucleotides read TGCAGCGTTGAACTTCGGGGGGACAGGGGTATTGGAAACACCATATATTTT.

The table lists this clonotype with many counts. The V gene is TRBV9, the J gene TRBJ2-6; D is unresolved. The CDR3 spans 20 residues. Germline assignment: CDR1 SGDLS and CDR2 YYNGEE. The ends were cut back, 0 bases at V and 1 base at J, with 20 bases in the middle. The CDR3 here is CASSVEVRHPDRSGANVLTF. As DNA, the CDR3 is TGTGCCAGCAGCGTAGAGGTGAGACACCCGGACCGATCTGGGGCCAACGTCCTGACTTTC.

This clonotype was recorded at least ten times. The chain carries TRBV28 and TRBJ2-1; TRBD1 aligns across 8 bases. The germline CDR1 and CDR2 sequences are MDHEN and SYDVKM. V lost 2 bases and J lost 5; bases outside the gene matches: 5. The CDR3 is 15 amino acids. This CDR3 is CASSLRQGNDNEQFF. CDR3 sequence (DNA): TGTGCCAGCAGTTTAAGACAGGGGAATGACAATGAGCAGTTCTTC. The whole variable domain, remainder taken from reference TRBV28 and TRBJ2-1, is DVKVTQSSRYLVKRTGEKVFLECVQDMDHENMFWYRQDPGLGLRLIYFSYDVKMKEKGDIPEGYSVSREKKERFSLILESASTNQTSMYLCASSLRQGNDNEQFFGPGTRLTVL.

Note on this clonotype: The CDR3 ends on some other residue instead of the conserved phenylalanine or tryptophan, so this is likely a read error. For the CDR3, the DNA is TGCGCCAGCAGCTTGGAAAGGGGCTACGAGCAGTACCTC. Its protein product is CASSLERGYEQYL. The rearrangement links TRBV5-1 to TRBJ2-7; D possibly corresponds to TRBD1 (5 bases). Germline CDR1 is SGHRS and CDR2 is YFSETQ. V was cut by 0 bases and J by 3 bases, with 7 bases left in between. CDR3 length equals 13 residues.

The gene calls are TRBV12-3 or TRBV12-4 and TRBJ2-3; TRBD1 might be the D (5 bases). This CDR3 region has 15 residues. V lost 7 bases and J 0 bases, leaving 14 bases between the germline ends. This chain's CDR3 is CASMADRTSTDTQYF. The CDR3 nucleotides read TGTGCCAGCATGGCCGACAGAACTAGCACAGATACGCAGTATTTT.

This clonotype came up a few times. J is TRBJ2-3 and V is TRBV19; D is unclear. This CDR3 region has 16 residues. The germline V gene encodes CDR1 LNHDA and CDR2 SQIVND (reference sequence). Deletions cut 1 base from V and 0 bases from J, with 11 bases between. As DNA, the CDR3 is TGTGCCAGTAGTATAGGTCAGACCTTTAGCACAGATACGCAGTATTTT. It translates to CASSIGQTFSTDTQYF.

In its sample, this clonotype was seen once. The V gene is TRBV7-9, the J gene TRBJ2-1, with 14 bases that match TRBD2. Trimming cost V 5 bases and J 7 bases; bases outside gene matches: 10. This CDR3 has 17 amino acids. The germline V gene has CDR1 SEHNR and CDR2 FQNEAQ (reference sequence). The DNA for the CDR3 is TGTGCCAGCAGCATGGGACTAGCGGGGGTATTTCGGAATGAGCAGTTCTTC. Its protein is CASSMGLAGVFRNEQFF.

The chain uses TRBV7-9 and TRBJ2-7, with D possibly TRBD1 on 5 matching bases. The CDR3 spans 15 residues. Germline V gives CDR1 SEHNR, CDR2 FQNEAQ (reference sequence). Trimming removed 1 base from V and 2 bases from J, with 12 bases in between. This CDR3 reads CASSLDADRPYEQYF. The CDR3 DNA is TGTGCCAGCAGCTTAGACGCCGACAGACCCTACGAGCAGTACTTC.